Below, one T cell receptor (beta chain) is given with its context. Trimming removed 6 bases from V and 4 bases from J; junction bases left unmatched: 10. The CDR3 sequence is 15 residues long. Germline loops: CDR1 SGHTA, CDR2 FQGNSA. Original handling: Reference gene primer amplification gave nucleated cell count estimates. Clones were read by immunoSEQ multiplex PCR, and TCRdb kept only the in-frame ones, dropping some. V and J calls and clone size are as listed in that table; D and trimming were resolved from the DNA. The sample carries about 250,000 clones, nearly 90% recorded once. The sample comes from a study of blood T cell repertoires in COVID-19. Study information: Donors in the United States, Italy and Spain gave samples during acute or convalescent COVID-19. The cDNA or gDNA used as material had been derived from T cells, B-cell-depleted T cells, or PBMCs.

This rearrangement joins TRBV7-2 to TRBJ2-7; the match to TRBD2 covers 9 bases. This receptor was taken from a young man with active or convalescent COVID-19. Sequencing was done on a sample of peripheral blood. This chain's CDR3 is CASSPLSGSAYEQYF. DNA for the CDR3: TGTGCCAGCAGTCCACTTAGCGGGAGTGCGTACGAGCAGTACTTC.